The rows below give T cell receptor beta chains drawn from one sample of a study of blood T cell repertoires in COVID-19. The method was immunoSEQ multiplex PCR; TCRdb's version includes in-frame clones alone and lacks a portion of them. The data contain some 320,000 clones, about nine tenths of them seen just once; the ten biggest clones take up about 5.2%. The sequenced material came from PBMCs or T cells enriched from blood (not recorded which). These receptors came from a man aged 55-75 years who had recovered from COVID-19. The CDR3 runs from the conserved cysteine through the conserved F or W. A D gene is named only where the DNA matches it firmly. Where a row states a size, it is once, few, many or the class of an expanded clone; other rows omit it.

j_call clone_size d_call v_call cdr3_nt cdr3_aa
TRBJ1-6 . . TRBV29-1 TGCAGCGTTGGATTGGGAGCGGATTCACCCCTCCACTTT CSVGLGADSPLHF
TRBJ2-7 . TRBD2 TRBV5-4 TGTGCCAGCAGCCTCCGGACTAGCGTAAACGAGCAGTACTTC CASSLRTSVNEQYF
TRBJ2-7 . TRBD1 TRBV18 TGTGCCAGCTCATGGGACAGGGGTCACGAGCAGTACTTC CASSWDRGHEQYF
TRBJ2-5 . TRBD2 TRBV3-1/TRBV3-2 TGTGCCAGCAGCCAAGCGAGCGGGAGGGAGACCCAGTACTTC CASSQASGRETQYF
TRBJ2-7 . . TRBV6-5 TGTGCCAGCAGTTATGAGGAATGGGAGCAGTACTTC CASSYEEWEQYF
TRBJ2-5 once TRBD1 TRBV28 TGTGCCAGCAGTAGGGGACAGAGGGAGACCCAGTACTTC CASSRGQRETQYF
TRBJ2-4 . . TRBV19 TGTGCCAGTAGTATACGAATAGGAGTTTCACTCTCCAAAAACATTCAGTACTTC CASSIRIGVSLSKNIQYF
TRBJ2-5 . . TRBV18 TGTGCCAGCTCACTAGCTCGGCAAGGTACAGAGACCCAGTACTTC CASSLARQGTETQYF
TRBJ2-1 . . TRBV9 TGTGCCAGCAGCGTAGGAGGGGGGGCCTACAATGAGCAGTTCTTC CASSVGGGAYNEQFF
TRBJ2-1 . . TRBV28 TGTGCCAGCAGAAGGCGGGCAGCCCATGAGCAGTTCTTC CASRRRAAHEQFF
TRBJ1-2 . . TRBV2 TGTGCCAGCAGTGAAGACCAGGTATATGGCTACACCTTC CASSEDQVYGYTF
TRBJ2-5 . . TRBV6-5 TGTGCCAGCAGTTTTGTCTCACAGGGCCGGCAGACCCAGTACTTC CASSFVSQGRQTQYF
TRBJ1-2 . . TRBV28 TGTGCCAGCAGTTCAGGTCTTAACTATGGCTACACCTTC CASSSGLNYGYTF
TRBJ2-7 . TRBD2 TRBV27 TGTGCCAGCAGTTTTGCGGCGGGAGGGCCCTACGAGCAGTACTTC CASSFAAGGPYEQYF
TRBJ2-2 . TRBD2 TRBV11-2 TGTGCCAGCAGCTTCCATTTAGCGGGAGTGGAGACCGGGGAGCTGTTTTTT CASSFHLAGVETGELFF
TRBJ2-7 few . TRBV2 TGTGCCAGCAGTAAACAGGGGAGCGGGTACGAGCAGTACTTC CASSKQGSGYEQYF
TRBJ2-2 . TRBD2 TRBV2 TGTGCCAGCAGTGGGACTAGCGGGAGGAAAACCGGGGAGCTGTTTTTT CASSGTSGRKTGELFF
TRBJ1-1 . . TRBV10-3 TGTGCCATCAGTGTACAGGGAAGTACTGAAGCTTTCTTT CAISVQGSTEAFF
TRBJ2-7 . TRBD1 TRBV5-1 TGCGCCAGCAGGCAACTGGGACAGGGGCCGCCCTACGAGCAGTACTTC CASRQLGQGPPYEQYF
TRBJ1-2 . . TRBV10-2 TGCGCCAGCAGTGAGTCGCGGGACTATGGCTACACCTTC CASSESRDYGYTF
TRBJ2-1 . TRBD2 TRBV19 TGTGCCAGTAGTAGCCCTAGGGCGGGAGGTTACAATGAGCAGTTCTTC CASSSPRAGGYNEQFF
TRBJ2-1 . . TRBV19 TGTGCCAGTAGTAGTAGCGGTCGGAACTGGAATGAGCAGTTCTTC CASSSSGRNWNEQFF
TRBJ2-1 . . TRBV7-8 TGTGCCAGCAGCTTAGTCGTCGGCGCGGTGAATGACAATGAGCAGTTCTTC CASSLVVGAVNDNEQFF
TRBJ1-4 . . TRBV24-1 TGTGCCACCAGTGTGACAAGTGCAACTAATGAAAAACTGTTTTTT CATSVTSATNEKLFF
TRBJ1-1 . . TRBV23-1 TGCGCCAGCAGTCAATGGGGCAGGGCGGACACTGAAGCTTTCTTT CASSQWGRADTEAFF
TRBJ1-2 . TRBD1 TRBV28 TGTGCCAGCAGCACAGGGGGCGCGGTGGGTGGCTACACCTTC CASSTGGAVGGYTF
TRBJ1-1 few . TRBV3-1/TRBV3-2 TGTGCCAGCAGCCCGCACCGGGGGGAAGCTTTCTTT CASSPHRGEAFF
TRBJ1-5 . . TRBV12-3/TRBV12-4 TGTGCCAGCAGTATTCAGGGACAGCCCCAGCATTTT CASSIQGQPQHF
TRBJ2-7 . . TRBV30 TGTGCCTGGTTCAGGTCGGGACTCGAGCAGTACTTC CAWFRSGLEQYF
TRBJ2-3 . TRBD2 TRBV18 TGTGCCAGCTCACAAGCGGGAGAGGAAGATACGCAGTATTTT CASSQAGEEDTQYF
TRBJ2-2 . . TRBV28 TGTGCCAGCATAGGTTCCGAGCGGATCACCGGGGAGCTGTTTTTT CASIGSERITGELFF